What follows are 17 T cell receptor beta chains derived from one specimen sequenced in a study of Ad26.COV2.S vaccination and SARS-CoV-2 variants. The treatment here: some 19 received Ad26.COV2.S at low or high dose, single or two shots; about 5 received placebo; per-sample allocation not given. Sampling was done on day 63 after the first vaccine or placebo injection. The repertoire was sequenced with immunoSEQ multiplex PCR; TCRdb's copy has only in-frame clones and lacks some. In the table there are hundreds of thousands of clones, roughly 90% of which are singletons. Here the sequenced sample was peripheral blood, taken in a trial of Ad26.COV2.S vaccine versus placebo. These receptor sequences come from a person aged 18-60 years who received the Ad26.COV2.S COVID-19 vaccine or a placebo.

This clone has only one observation. This chain links TRBV7-9 with TRBJ2-5, with 9 bases lining up with TRBD2. Germline CDR1 and CDR2: SEHNR and FQNEAQ (reference sequence). Trimming took 4 bases from V and 5 from J; bases not matched to a gene: 5. The CDR3 sequence is 14 residues long. The CDR3, as DNA: TGTGCCAGCAGCTCGGGACTAGCTGGGGAGACCCAGTACTTC. It is translated as CASSSGLAGETQYF. The whole variable domain, filled in from reference TRBV7-9 and TRBJ2-5, reads DTGVSQNPRHKITKRGQNVTFRCDPISEHNRLYWYRQTLGQGPEFLTYFQNEAQLEKSRLLSDRFSAERPKGSFSTLEIQRTEQGDSAMYLCASSSGLAGETQYFGPGTRLLVL.

The chain combines TRBV18 with TRBJ2-7; TRBD2 aligns across 9 bases. Germline assignment: CDR1 KGHSH and CDR2 LQKENI. The CDR3 totals 15 residues. V lost 3 bases to trimming and J lost 0 bases; unmatched junction nucleotides: 3. The CDR3 loop is CASSPREGISYEQYF. The CDR3 DNA reads as TGTGCCAGCTCACCGCGGGAGGGAATCTCCTACGAGCAGTACTTC.

Details on this clone: Other DNA sequences in this specimen translate into the identical CDR3. The rearrangement joins TRBV7-9 to TRBJ1-1, with TRBD1 matching over 7 bases. The CDR3 has 13 residues. The junction had 1 base not matched to a gene; V was cut back by 1 base and J by 5 bases. The V gene's germline CDR1 is SEHNR and CDR2 FQNEAQ (reference sequence). The chain's CDR3 is CASSLEGATEAFF. The CDR3 region has the DNA TGTGCCAGCAGCTTAGAGGGGGCTACTGAAGCTTTCTTT.

The chain has TRBV15 and TRBJ2-1; D is ambiguous. The V and J ends lost 0 bases and 8 bases respectively, with 8 bases between them. The germline gives CDR1 LNHNV, CDR2 YYDKDF (reference sequence). The CDR3 extends over 13 amino acids. The CDR3 is CATSRDLDDEQFF. CDR3 DNA sequence: TGTGCCACCAGCAGAGATCTTGACGATGAGCAGTTCTTC.

V usage is TRBV30 and J usage is TRBJ1-1; TRBD1 agrees at 9 bases. CDR3 length: 13 residues. J was trimmed by 10 bases and V by 5 bases; bases with no gene match: 11. The germline CDR1 and CDR2 sequences are GTSNPN and SVGIG (reference sequence). CDR3 DNA: TGTGCCTGGGTTCCGGGACAGGGAAGGGGAGCTTTCTTT. Protein sequence: CAWVPGQGRGAFF.

The rearrangement joins TRBV10-3 to TRBJ1-1; 8 nucleotides line up with TRBD1. This CDR3 spans 17 amino acids. The germline CDR1 and CDR2 sequences are ENHRY and SYGVKD. The ends lost 3 bases at V and 4 bases at J; junction bases unmatched: 13. This CDR3 reads CAISDSGGLDRGTEAFF. CDR3 nucleotide sequence: TGTGCCATCAGTGACAGCGGAGGGCTCGACAGGGGCACTGAAGCTTTCTTT.

The chain has TRBV21-1 and TRBJ1-5; the table gives TRBD1 as D, unverified against the DNA. TRBV21-1 is deemed a pseudogene. CDR3 length: 14 residues. This CDR3 reads CASSKSTGVGPQHF. The CDR3 nucleotides are TGTGCCAGCAGCAAATCGACAGGGGTTGGGCCCCAGCATTTT.

The V gene is TRBV27, the J gene TRBJ1-2, with D maybe TRBD1 (5 bases). Germline CDR1 reads MNHEY; CDR2 reads SMNVEV (reference sequence). V gave up 3 bases and J gave up 3 bases, with 11 bases separating them. This CDR3 contains 14 residues. CDR3 residues: CASSLGPRDYGYTF. CDR3 DNA: TGTGCCAGCAGTTTGGGGCCAAGGGACTATGGCTACACCTTC.

The CDR3 nucleotides read TGTGCCAGCAGGAAACAGGAGCTGGAAGCTTTCTTT. Amino acids: CASRKQELEAFF. The V call is TRBV5-6, the J call TRBJ1-1; D may be TRBD1 (5 bases). The V gene's germline CDR1 is SGHDT and CDR2 YYEEEE. With 5 bases removed from V and 8 bases from J, the gap between germline ends came to 13 bases. This CDR3 spans 12 amino acids.

This clone was seen a handful of times. This sequence joins TRBV19 and TRBJ2-2; D might be TRBD2 (5 bases). V dropped 3 bases and J dropped 0 bases, with 11 bases sitting between them. The CDR3 covers 16 residues. Germline V CDR1 and CDR2: LNHDA, SQIVND (reference sequence). The CDR3 nucleotides read TGTGCCAGTAGTATTTCTCTAGCAGCGAACACCGGGGAGCTGTTTTTT. This gives the protein CASSISLAANTGELFF. The variable domain in full, with the rest retrieved from reference TRBV19 and TRBJ2-2, is DGGITQSPKYLFRKEGQNVTLSCEQNLNHDAMYWYRQDPGQGLRLIYYSQIVNDFQKGDIAEGYSVSREKKESFPLTVTSAQKNPTAFYLCASSISLAANTGELFFGEGSRLTVL.

This chain uses TRBV2 with TRBJ2-7, with 11 bases identical to TRBD2. The CDR3 covers 16 residues. Germline CDR1 reads SNHLY; CDR2 reads FYNNEI. Germline trimming cut 5 bases from V and 4 bases from J; bases unmatched to any gene: 10. CDR3 sequence (DNA): TGTGCCAGCAGTACCGGGACTAGCGGCTACCGATACGAGCAGTACTTC. Translation gives CASSTGTSGYRYEQYF. Full variable domain (missing parts from reference TRBV2 and TRBJ2-7): EPEVTQTPSHQVTQMGQEVILRCVPISNHLYFYWYRQILGQKVEFLVSFYNNEISEKSEIFDDQFSVERPDGSNFTLKIRSTKLEDSAMYFCASSTGTSGYRYEQYFGPGTRLTVT.

The J gene is TRBJ2-7, the V gene TRBV18; possible D gene TRBD2, 5 bases. This CDR3 is 14 amino acids long. From germline, CDR1 is KGHSH and CDR2 LQKENI. V lost 3 bases to trimming and J lost 0 bases, with 9 bases between them. The CDR3 here is CASSPQDFSYEQYF. The CDR3, as DNA: TGTGCCAGCTCACCTCAGGACTTCTCCTACGAGCAGTACTTC.

V and J are TRBV3-1 (or the pseudogene TRBV3-2) and TRBJ1-2; D gene unclear. The germline gives CDR1 LGHDT, CDR2 YNNKEL (reference sequence). The CDR3 contains 15 residues. The germline V and J ends were trimmed by 0 bases and 1 base, with 9 bases remaining between them. The CDR3 bases are TGTGCCAGCAGCCAAGAAATAACGGGTAACTATGGCTACACCTTC. This translates into CASSQEITGNYGYTF.

This clone was observed a single time. This chain links TRBV7-2 with TRBJ2-1; D uncertain. Looked up from germline, CDR1 is SGHTA and CDR2 is FQGNSA. Deletions cut 2 bases from V and 3 bases from J, with 11 bases between. This CDR3 region has 15 residues. The DNA of the CDR3 is TGTGCCAGCAGCTTAAGAAGCAGCCTCTACAATGAGCAGTTCTTC. Protein: CASSLRSSLYNEQFF.

V usage is TRBV27 and J usage is TRBJ2-7; 7 bases map to TRBD1. CDR3 length: 15 amino acids. Germline CDR1 MNHEY, CDR2 SMNVEV (reference sequence). Trimming removed 7 bases from V and 4 bases from J; junction bases left unmatched: 13. The CDR3 sequence is CASKPYRDSLYEQYF. For the CDR3, the DNA is TGTGCCAGCAAACCCTACCGGGACAGTCTATACGAGCAGTACTTC.

Concerning this clone itself: Other DNA sequences from this sample encode an identical CDR3 as well. The chain uses TRBV5-1 and TRBJ1-3; a possible D gene is TRBD1 (5 bases). Germline CDR1 and CDR2: SGHRS and YFSETQ. This CDR3 is 14 amino acids long. Trimming stripped 4 bases from V and 0 bases from J, with 8 bases between. Here the CDR3 reads CASSLGDSGNTIYF. The CDR3 nucleotides are TGCGCCAGCAGCCTGGGGGACTCTGGAAACACCATATATTTT. Full variable domain (missing parts from reference TRBV5-1 and TRBJ1-3): KAGVTQTPRYLIKTRGQQVTLSCSPISGHRSVSWYQQTPGQGLQFLFEYFSETQRNKGNFPGRFSGRQFSNSRSEMNVSTLELGDSALYLCASSLGDSGNTIYFGEGSWLTVV.

The J gene is TRBJ2-7, the V gene TRBV27; 10 positions agree with TRBD1. CDR3 size: 14 residues. After removal of 5 bases from V and 4 bases from J, the junction contained 5 bases not matched to a gene. Germline V gene sequence: CDR1 MNHEY, CDR2 SMNVEV (reference sequence). CDR3 DNA: TGTGCCAGCAGTCAGAAGGGACAGGGGTACGAGCAGTACTTC. It translates to CASSQKGQGYEQYF.